The text below deals with one TCR beta chain. Its specificity is unknown. These data are taken from a study of cytotoxic CD8 clonotypes in ibrutinib-treated CLL. Study-wide findings and caveats: With treatment, public clonotypes, which were uncommon, either contracted or remained stable. At baseline, clonality was higher than in age-matched healthy donors and correlated with CD8+ counts. Timing of sampling differed between sustained-remission and progressing patients.

The germline V gene has CDR1 SGHRS and CDR2 YFSETQ. This CDR3 region has 16 residues. V lost 2 bases to trimming and J lost 6 bases, with 17 bases between them. Clones were sequenced by immunoSEQ multiplex PCR, and TCRdb holds only the in-frame ones, with some missing. Of 200,000 to 250,000 clones in the sample, 60% to 80% were seen once. The material was PBMCs, obtained after 12 months of ibrutinib treatment. The clonotype comes from a human donor with chronic lymphocytic leukemia. The chain links TRBV5-1 to TRBJ2-2; TRBD1 or TRBD2 may be the D gene (5 bases each). The CDR3 nucleotides read TGCGCCAGCAGCTTTCATCGGGGCGAGGGCCCCGGGGAGCTGTTTTTT. Protein: CASSFHRGEGPGELFF.